This entry is about one T cell receptor beta chain. The sample belongs to a study of blood T cell repertoires in COVID-19. Study information: Both acute and convalescent COVID-19 samples were obtained from the United States, Italy and Spain.

As processed by the authors: Amplification of reference gene primers provided the estimated nucleated cell counts. Produced via immunoSEQ multiplex PCR; TCRdb's table is partial and in-frame only. The D gene and trimming were derived from the DNA, and the V and J assignments and clone size from that table. This sample has roughly 50,000 clones, with more than 80% found just once. Sequenced sample: peripheral blood. This TCR was sampled from a woman in her sixties with acute or convalescent COVID-19.

The CDR3 loop is CATSDPSRGGNTGELFF. The CDR3 DNA sequence: TGTGCCACCAGCGACCCCTCAAGAGGGGGCAACACCGGGGAGCTGTTTTTT. This chain links TRBV24-1 with TRBJ2-2; TRBD1 matches at 7 bases. The ends lost 7 bases at V and 2 bases at J; junction bases unmatched: 12. Germline CDR1 and CDR2: KGHDR and SFDVKD. This CDR3 comprises 17 residues.